This TCR beta chain was sequenced during a study of OX40 agonist ivuxolimab in advanced cancers. Turning to the study itself: Ivuxolimab is an agonistic anti-OX40 (CD134) antibody, and patients were treated with it. In this trial design, patients received ivuxolimab intravenously at 0.01 to 10 mg/kg every 2 weeks. A mean age of roughly 60 years, range about 20 to 90, was recorded, and more than 80% were male.

Profiling relied on immunoSEQ multiplex PCR, and the TCRdb table lists in-frame clones only, not all of them. The sample shows 84,000 or so clones, 84% of them seen only once. A remark on this clone: Its cognate antigen is unknown.

Whole-study findings and limits: Antigen specificity remained undetermined for the expanded peripheral T cells.

The clonotype comes from an adult with an advanced solid tumor such as melanoma, head and neck, liver or kidney cancer. The sample consisted of CD4+ or CD8+ T cells sorted from blood, taken in a trial of the OX40 agonist ivuxolimab.

CDR3: CAGGQRDRASYEQFF. In DNA form, the CDR3 reads TGTGCGGGGGGTCAACGGGACAGGGCGTCTTATGAGCAGTTCTTC. The rearrangement joins TRBV30 to TRBJ2-1, with 9 positions matching TRBD1. This CDR3 has 15 amino acids. The germline gives CDR1 GTSNPN, CDR2 SVGIG (reference sequence).